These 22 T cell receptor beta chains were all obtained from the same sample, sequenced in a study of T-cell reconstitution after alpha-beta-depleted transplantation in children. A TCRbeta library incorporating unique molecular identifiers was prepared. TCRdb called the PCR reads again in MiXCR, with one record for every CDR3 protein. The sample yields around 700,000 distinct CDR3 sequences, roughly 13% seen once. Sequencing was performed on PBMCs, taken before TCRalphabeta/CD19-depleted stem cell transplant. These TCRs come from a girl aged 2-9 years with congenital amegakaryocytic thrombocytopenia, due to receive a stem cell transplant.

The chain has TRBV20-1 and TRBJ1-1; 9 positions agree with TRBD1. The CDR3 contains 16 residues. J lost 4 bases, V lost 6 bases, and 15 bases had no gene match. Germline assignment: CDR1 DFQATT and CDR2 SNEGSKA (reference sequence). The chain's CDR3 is CSAAGTGRYYSTEAFF. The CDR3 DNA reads TGCAGTGCAGCCGGGACAGGGCGGTATTATAGCACTGAAGCTTTCTTT.

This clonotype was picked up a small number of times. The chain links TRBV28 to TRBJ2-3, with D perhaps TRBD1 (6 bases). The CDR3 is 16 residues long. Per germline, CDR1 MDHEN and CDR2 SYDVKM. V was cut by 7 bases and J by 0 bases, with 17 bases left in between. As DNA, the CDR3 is TGTGCCAGCATCCACCACGGACAGACAAGCACAGATACGCAGTATTTT. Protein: CASIHHGQTSTDTQYF.

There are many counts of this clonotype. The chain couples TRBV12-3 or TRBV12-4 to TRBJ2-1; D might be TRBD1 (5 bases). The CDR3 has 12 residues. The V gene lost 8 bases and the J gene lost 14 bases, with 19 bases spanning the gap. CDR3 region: CASSNGQGRKFF. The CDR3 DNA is TGTGCCAGCTCGAACGGACAAGGCCGCAAGTTCTTC.

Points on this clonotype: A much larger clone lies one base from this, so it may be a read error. In DNA form, the CDR3 reads TGCGCCAGCAGCCCTGAGACATCCACCGTTGGCTACACCTTC. Amino acids: CASSPETSTVGYTF. The J gene is TRBJ1-2, the V gene TRBV5-1; D ambiguous. Germline V CDR1 and CDR2: SGHRS, YFSETQ. Trimming shortened V by 4 bases and J by 7 bases, and 17 bases separated the two germline ends. There are 14 residues in the CDR3. Filled out from reference TRBV5-1 and TRBJ1-2, the complete variable domain reads KAGVTQTPRYLIKTRGQQVTLSCSPISGHRSVSWYQQTPGQGLQFLFEYFSETQRNKGNFPGRFSGRQFSNSRSEMNVSTLELGDSALYLCASSPETSTVGYTFGSGTRLTVV.

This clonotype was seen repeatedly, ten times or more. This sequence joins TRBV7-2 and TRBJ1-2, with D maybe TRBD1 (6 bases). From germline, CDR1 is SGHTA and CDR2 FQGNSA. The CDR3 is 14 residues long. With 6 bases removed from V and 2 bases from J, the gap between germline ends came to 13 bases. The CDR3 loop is CASRGQLHNYGYTF. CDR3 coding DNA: TGTGCCAGCAGAGGACAGTTACACAACTATGGCTACACCTTC.

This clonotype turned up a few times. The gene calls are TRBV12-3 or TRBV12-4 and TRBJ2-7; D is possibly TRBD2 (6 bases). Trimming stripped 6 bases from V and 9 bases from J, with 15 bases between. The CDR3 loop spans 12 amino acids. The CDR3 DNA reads TGTGCCAGCAGAACTCAGTTCGGGGGGCAGTACTTC. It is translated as CASRTQFGGQYF.

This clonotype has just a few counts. CDR3 nucleotides: TGTGCCAGCATCCCCAGGGGCAACTCCTACGAGCAGTACTTC. Translating gives CASIPRGNSYEQYF. The chain recombines TRBV7-8 with TRBJ2-7; possible D gene TRBD1, 6 bases. Between the trimmed V and J ends, which lost 7 bases and 0 bases, there was a span of 13 bases. The CDR3 sequence is 14 residues long. The germline V gene has CDR1 SGHVS and CDR2 FQNEAQ.

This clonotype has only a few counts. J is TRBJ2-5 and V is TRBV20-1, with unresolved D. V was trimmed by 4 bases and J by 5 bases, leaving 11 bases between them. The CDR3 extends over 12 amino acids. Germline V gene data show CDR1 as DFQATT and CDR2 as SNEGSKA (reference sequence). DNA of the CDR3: TGCAGTGCTATCACCCCTCAGGAGACCCAGTACTTC. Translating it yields CSAITPQETQYF.

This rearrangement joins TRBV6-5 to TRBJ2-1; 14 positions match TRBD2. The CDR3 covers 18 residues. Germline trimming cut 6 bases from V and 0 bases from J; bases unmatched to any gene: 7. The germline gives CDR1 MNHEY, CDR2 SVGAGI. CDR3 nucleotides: TGTGCCAGCAGAACGACTAGCGGGAGGGCCTTCTCCTACAATGAGCAGTTCTTC. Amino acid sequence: CASRTTSGRAFSYNEQFF.

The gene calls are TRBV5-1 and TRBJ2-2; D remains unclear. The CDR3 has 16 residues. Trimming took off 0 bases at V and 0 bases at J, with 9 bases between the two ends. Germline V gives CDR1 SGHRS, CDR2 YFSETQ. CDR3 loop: CASSLDSLANTGELFF. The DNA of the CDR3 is TGCGCCAGCAGCTTGGACAGTCTAGCGAACACCGGGGAGCTGTTTTTT.

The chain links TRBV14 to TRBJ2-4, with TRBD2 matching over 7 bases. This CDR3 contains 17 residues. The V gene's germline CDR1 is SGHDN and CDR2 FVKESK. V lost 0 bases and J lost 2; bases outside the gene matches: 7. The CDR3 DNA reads TGTGCCAGCAGCCAAGAAAAGCGGGGTGGAACCAAAAACATTCAGTACTTC. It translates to CASSQEKRGGTKNIQYF.

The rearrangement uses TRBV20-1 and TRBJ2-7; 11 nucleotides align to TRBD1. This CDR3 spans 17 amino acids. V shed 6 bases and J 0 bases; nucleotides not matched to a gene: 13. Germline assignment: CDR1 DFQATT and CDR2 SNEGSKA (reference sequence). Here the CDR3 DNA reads TGCAGTGCCAATAGTTTGGACAGGGGGCTTCGCTCCTACGAGCAGTACTTC. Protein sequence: CSANSLDRGLRSYEQYF.

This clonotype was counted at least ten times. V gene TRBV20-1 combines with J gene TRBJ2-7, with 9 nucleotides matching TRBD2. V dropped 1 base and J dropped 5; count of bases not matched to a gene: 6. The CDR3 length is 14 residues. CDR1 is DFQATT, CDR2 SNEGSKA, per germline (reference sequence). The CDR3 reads CSARGLAGLDEQYF. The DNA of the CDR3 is TGCAGTGCTAGAGGGCTAGCGGGACTCGACGAGCAGTACTTC.

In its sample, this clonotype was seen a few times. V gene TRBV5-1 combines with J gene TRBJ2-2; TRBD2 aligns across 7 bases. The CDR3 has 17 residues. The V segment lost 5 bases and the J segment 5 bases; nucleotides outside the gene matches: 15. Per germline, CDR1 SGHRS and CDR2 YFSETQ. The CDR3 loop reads CASSLDPPGAGTGELFF. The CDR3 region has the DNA TGCGCCAGCAGTCTCGACCCCCCGGGAGCGGGGACCGGGGAGCTGTTTTTT.

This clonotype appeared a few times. CDR3 in DNA: TGTGCCTGGACCGACCGGGATGAGCAGTTCTTC. It specifies CAWTDRDEQFF. The chain carries TRBV30 and TRBJ2-1; D not certain. The CDR3 is made up of 11 amino acids. Trimming pared 4 bases from V and 8 bases from J, leaving 9 bases between. Germline-derived CDR1 and CDR2 are GTSNPN and SVGIG (reference sequence). The variable domain in full, with the rest retrieved from reference TRBV30 and TRBJ2-1, is SQTIHQWPATLVQPVGSPLSLECTVEGTSNPNLYWYRQAAGRGLQLLFYSVGIGQISSEVPQNLSASRPQDRQFILSSKKLLLSDSGFYLCAWTDRDEQFFGPGTRLTVL.

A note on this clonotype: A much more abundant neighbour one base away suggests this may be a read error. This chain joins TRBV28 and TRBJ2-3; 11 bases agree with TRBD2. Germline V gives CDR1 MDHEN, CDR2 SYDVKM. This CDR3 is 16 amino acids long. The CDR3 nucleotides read TGTCCCAGCAGTTCACGGACTAGCGGGAGCACAGATACGCAGTATTTT. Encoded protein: CPSSSRTSGSTDTQYF.

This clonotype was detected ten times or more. CDR3 protein: CASSLAANYNEQFF. The CDR3 DNA sequence: TGTGCCAGCAGCTTAGCGGCAAACTACAATGAGCAGTTCTTC. The rearrangement uses TRBV11-1 and TRBJ2-1, with D unclear. This CDR3 comprises 14 residues. Between the trimmed V and J ends, which lost 0 bases and 3 bases, there was a span of 6 bases. Germline CDR1 reads SGHAT; CDR2 reads FQDESV (reference sequence).

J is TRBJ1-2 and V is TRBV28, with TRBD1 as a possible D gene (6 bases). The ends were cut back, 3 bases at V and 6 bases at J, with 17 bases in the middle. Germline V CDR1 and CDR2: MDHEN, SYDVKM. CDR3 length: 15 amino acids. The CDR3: CASSLVLGAYNGYTF. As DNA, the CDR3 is TGTGCCAGCAGTTTGGTTCTGGGGGCGTACAATGGCTACACCTTC.

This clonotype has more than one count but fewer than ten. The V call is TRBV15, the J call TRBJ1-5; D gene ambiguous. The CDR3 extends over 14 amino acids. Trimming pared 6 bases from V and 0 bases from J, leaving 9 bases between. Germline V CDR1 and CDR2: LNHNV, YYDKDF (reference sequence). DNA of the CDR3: TGTGCCACCAGTGTGTGGAATAGCAATCAGCCCCAGCATTTT. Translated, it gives CATSVWNSNQPQHF.

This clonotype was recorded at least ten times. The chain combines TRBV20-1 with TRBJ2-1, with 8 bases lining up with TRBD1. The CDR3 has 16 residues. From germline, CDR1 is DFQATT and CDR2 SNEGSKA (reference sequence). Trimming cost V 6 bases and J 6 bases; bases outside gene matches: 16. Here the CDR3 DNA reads TGCAGTGCAACTGACCCCGGACAGGGCCTTGGCAATGAGCAGTTCTTC. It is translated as CSATDPGQGLGNEQFF.

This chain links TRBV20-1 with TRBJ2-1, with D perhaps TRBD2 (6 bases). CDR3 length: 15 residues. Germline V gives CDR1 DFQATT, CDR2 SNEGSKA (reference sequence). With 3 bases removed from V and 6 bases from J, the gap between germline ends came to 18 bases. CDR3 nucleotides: TGCAGTGCTAGCGGTTCTGCGGGAAAGGTCAATGAGCAGTTCTTC. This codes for CSASGSAGKVNEQFF.

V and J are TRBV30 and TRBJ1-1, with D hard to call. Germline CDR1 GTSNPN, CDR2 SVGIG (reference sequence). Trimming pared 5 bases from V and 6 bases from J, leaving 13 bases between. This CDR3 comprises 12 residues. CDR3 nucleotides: TGTGCCTGGGACCCTGACGTAGCTGAAGCTTTCTTT. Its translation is CAWDPDVAEAFF.